This T cell receptor beta chain came from a study of blood T cell repertoires in COVID-19 (TCRdb year 2020). About the study as a whole: The collaborator samples originated in the United States, Italy and Spain and spanned the acute and convalescent phases of COVID-19. Sample metadata almost always included a de-identified subject ID, COVID-19 status, age in years and sex. The samples were drawn from the first 160 participants of the ongoing ImmuneRACE study and from 950 to 1,500 subjects provided by 6 global collaborators. Deeply sampled blood TCRbeta repertoires from subjects exposed to, actively infected with, or recovered from COVID-19 were included in the dataset. Where HLA class I and class II types were available, the types were taken from metadata supplied by the sample provider, not from assay-based typing. A freely available public database, intended as a resource for researchers studying the immune response to SARS-CoV-2, is where the repertoires were released. The prospective study material was composed of cDNA or gDNA derived from T cells, B-cell-depleted T cells, or PBMCs. Study-wide findings and limitations: How much clinical and demographic metadata was included differed by source and by participant, and the metadata was provided uncurated.

TCRbeta CDR3 regions were amplified from genomic DNA using the immunoSEQ Assay, a bias-controlled multiplex PCR. The published analysis was carried out like this. The number of nucleated cells in each sample was estimated from the amplification of reference gene primers within the assay. To quantify the absolute abundance of each unique TCRbeta CDR3 rearrangement, sequence reads were collapsed and filtered. For each sample, productive Simpson clonality was calculated by taking the square root of Simpson's diversity index across productive rearrangements. TCRdb's version of the immuneACCESS table is confined to in-frame rearrangements and falls short of the full clone set. An unresolved V gene accounts for under half of the shortfall where checked; the remainder is of unknown origin. For V, J and clone size, that table is used; D and trimming come from the DNA. For this sample the table gives about 160,000 clones, of which approximately 90% were detected only once. The ten top clones hold less than 5% of the sample.

CDR1 and CDR2 were assigned from the germline V gene (reference sequence) as WNHNN and SYGVQD. V lost 4 bases and J lost 5 bases, and the count of bases not matched to a germline gene is 9. The cysteine opens and the phenylalanine closes a CDR3 of 15 amino acids. This entry keeps only the CDR3 DNA: 45 bases, framed from base 1. Samples from volunteer blood donors who had recovered from COVID-19 were contributed by a second Seattle source. Each collaborating institution followed its own protocols to collect whole blood in K2EDTA tubes. For TCRbeta analysis, collaborator samples were shipped as frozen whole blood, as isolated PBMCs, or as DNA extracted from either sample type. Remarks on this clone: Its cognate antigen has yet to be identified. Nothing much larger sits one base from this clone, and base qualities are not available.

The sequenced material came from peripheral blood. Recombination connected TRBV10-1 to TRBJ2-7; TRBD1 matches 9 bases in the middle. The sequence came from a woman aged 60-70 years who had recovered from COVID-19. The DNA sequence follows: TGCGCCAGCAGTGGGCCGGACAGGGGACAGGACGAGCAGTACTTC. Translated, this gives CASSGPDRGQDEQYF.